The entry below gives a single T cell receptor beta chain sequence along with its context. This sample was included in a study of blood T cell repertoires in COVID-19. Here immunoSEQ multiplex PCR was the method, and the copy in TCRdb shows in-frame clones only, minus some. This sample carries 200,000 to 250,000 clones, 84% of them seen once, and the ten largest clones take about 10%. CDR3 length: 18 residues. After removal of 0 bases from V and 0 bases from J, the junction contained 7 bases not matched to a gene. Germline V gene data show CDR1 as LGHNA and CDR2 as YNFKEQ. The V call is TRBV4-2, the J call TRBJ2-1, with 8 bases lining up with TRBD2. Sequenced: peripheral blood. The sequence derives from a woman of 80 years or more with COVID-19, enrolled during active disease. CDR3 residues: CASSQDRFGGGSYNEQFF. DNA of the CDR3: TGTGCCAGCAGCCAAGATAGGTTCGGGGGGGGCTCCTACAATGAGCAGTTCTTC.